Presented here are 30 T cell receptor beta chains from one specimen sequenced in a study of T cells in Graves' hyperthyroidism and ophthalmopathy. What was amplified from RNA transcripts were TCR beta CDR3 regions. The TCR CDR3 was amplified in a first-round RT-PCR using the HTBI primer set. TCRdb re-called the multiplex PCR reads through MiXCR, storing one row per CDR3 protein. The table has approximately 430,000 distinct CDR3 sequences, roughly 15% seen once. Sequenced input: blood. These receptors were taken from a man between 18 and 35 years old with Graves' ophthalmopathy.

This clonotype was counted ten times or more. The V call is TRBV12-3 or TRBV12-4, the J call TRBJ2-6; no clear D. The CDR3 has 15 residues. The V gene lost 2 bases and the J gene lost 0 bases, with 5 bases spanning the gap. Written as DNA, the CDR3 is TGTGCCAGCAGTTTAAGCGCCTCTGGGGCCAACGTCCTGACTTTC. As protein: CASSLSASGANVLTF.

Ten or more counts support this clonotype. This chain connects TRBV7-8 to TRBJ1-1; no definite D call. V lost 6 bases to trimming and J lost 6 bases, with 20 bases between them. The germline V gene encodes CDR1 SGHVS and CDR2 FQNEAQ. The CDR3 contains 15 residues. CDR3 coding DNA: TGTGCCAGCAGTAGTGGACGGCAGAGTCCGCCTGAAGCTTTCTTT. Its translation is CASSSGRQSPPEAFF. Variable domain in full (rest from reference TRBV7-8 and TRBJ1-1): GAGVSQSPRYKVAKRGQDVALRCDPISGHVSLFWYQQALGQGPEFLTYFQNEAQLDKSGLPSDRFFAERPEGSVSTLKIQRTQQEDSAVYLCASSSGRQSPPEAFFGQGTRLTVV.

The rearrangement uses TRBV24-1 and TRBJ2-5; tentatively, D is TRBD1 or TRBD2 (6 bases each). Trimming stripped 8 bases from V and 2 bases from J, with 20 bases between. Looked up from germline, CDR1 is KGHDR and CDR2 is SFDVKD. This CDR3 spans 16 amino acids. CDR3 sequence reads: CATTRTVRDFQETQYF. Here the CDR3 DNA reads TGTGCCACCACCCGGACAGTCCGGGACTTTCAAGAGACCCAGTACTTC.

The J gene is TRBJ2-3, the V gene TRBV19; D gene unclear. This CDR3 contains 15 residues. Per germline, CDR1 LNHDA and CDR2 SQIVND (reference sequence). Trimming took 5 bases from V and 1 from J, leaving 13 bases between them. CDR3: CASSWHGGRTDTQYF. CDR3 in DNA: TGTGCCAGTAGTTGGCACGGCGGCCGCACAGATACGCAGTATTTT.

This clonotype was seen many times. This chain links TRBV5-4 with TRBJ1-6, with 9 bases identical to TRBD1. Trimming at V came to 3 bases and at J to 2 bases, leaving 3 bases not matched to a gene. The germline V gene encodes CDR1 SGHNT and CDR2 YYREEE (reference sequence). The CDR3 totals 16 residues. CDR3 nucleotide sequence: TGTGCCAGCAGCTATGACAGGGGGACCTATAATTCACCCCTCCACTTT. As protein: CASSYDRGTYNSPLHF.

This clonotype was detected many times. The chain joins TRBV7-8 to TRBJ2-5, with D perhaps given as TRBD1 or TRBD2 (6 bases each). Trimming cost V 3 bases and J 2 bases, with 16 bases left between them. The CDR3 loop spans 16 amino acids. From germline, CDR1 is SGHVS and CDR2 FQNEAQ. CDR3 bases: TGTGCCAGCAGCTTCCAGACAGGTGGAGGGCAAGAGACCCAGTACTTC. Translating it yields CASSFQTGGGQETQYF.

This clonotype was counted at least ten times. J is TRBJ1-2 and V is TRBV5-1; TRBD1 aligns across 7 bases. CDR3 size: 12 residues. Germline values: CDR1 SGHRS, CDR2 YFSETQ. V dropped 2 bases and J dropped 6; count of bases not matched to a gene: 1. The CDR3 DNA sequence: TGCGCCAGCAGCTTAGGACAGGATGGCTACACCTTC. Amino acids: CASSLGQDGYTF.

As for this clonotype: At one end the junction does not follow the germline gene, possibly because of a read error. V gene TRBV20-1 combines with J gene TRBJ2-3, with TRBD2 as a possible D gene (7 bases). Germline-derived CDR1 and CDR2 are DFQATT and SNEGSKA (reference sequence). The CDR3 loop spans 15 amino acids. The CDR3 spells CSAGDLGGGGDTQYF. CDR3 in DNA: TGCAGTGCTGGAGATCTTGGGGGCGGGGGAGATACGCAGTATTTT.

This clonotype came up a few times. V and J are TRBV24-1 and TRBJ1-1; unclear D gene. The V end was cut by 5 bases, the J end by 1 base, with 13 bases between. Germline CDR1 is KGHDR and CDR2 is SFDVKD. The CDR3 contains 15 residues. The CDR3: CATSGSAAGNTEAFF. DNA for the CDR3: TGTGCCACCAGTGGTTCGGCGGCAGGGAACACTGAAGCTTTCTTT.

This clonotype was recorded many times. The CDR3 region is CAISVLKDTQYF. The DNA for the CDR3 is TGTGCCATCAGTGTGTTGAAAGATACGCAGTATTTT. J is TRBJ2-3 and V is TRBV10-3, with D unclear. Deletions cut 4 bases from V and 5 bases from J, with 7 bases between. Germline values: CDR1 ENHRY, CDR2 SYGVKD. This CDR3 spans 12 amino acids.

This clonotype was counted ten times or more. V and J are TRBV12-3 or TRBV12-4 and TRBJ2-1; D remains unclear. This CDR3 spans 14 amino acids. V lost 6 bases and J lost 8, with 17 bases in between. The CDR3: CASSSSAGYYEQFF. Here the CDR3 DNA reads TGTGCCAGCAGCTCGTCGGCCGGGTACTATGAGCAGTTCTTC.

In this sample, this clonotype turned up many times. The V gene is TRBV20-1, the J gene TRBJ2-1, with 10 bases matching TRBD2. The germline gives CDR1 DFQATT, CDR2 SNEGSKA (reference sequence). CDR3 length: 15 residues. The trim removed 6 bases at V and 3 bases at J, leaving 8 bases unmatched. The CDR3 is CSADLAGGRYNEQFF. CDR3 coding DNA: TGCAGTGCAGACTTAGCGGGGGGTCGCTACAATGAGCAGTTCTTC.

This clonotype was observed many times. This chain connects TRBV5-1 to TRBJ2-3; 10 bases match TRBD2. V trimming: 0 bases; J trimming: 5 bases; junction bases outside the gene matches: 12. Per the germline V gene, CDR1 is SGHRS and CDR2 is YFSETQ. CDR3 length: 18 residues. The CDR3 sequence is CASSLASSGRFIGDTQYF. The CDR3 DNA sequence: TGCGCCAGCAGCTTGGCCTCTAGCGGGAGATTTATAGGAGATACGCAGTATTTT.

This clonotype has just a few counts. The chain joins TRBV5-6 to TRBJ1-1, with D perhaps TRBD1 (6 bases). V lost 4 bases and J lost 5, with 18 bases in between. The CDR3 contains 15 residues. The germline CDR1 and CDR2 sequences are SGHDT and YYEEEE. CDR3 bases: TGTGCCAGCAGCCCCAGGGACAACATGGGGACTGAAGCTTTCTTT. This translates into CASSPRDNMGTEAFF.

This clonotype was found many times. The rearrangement joins TRBV3-1 to TRBJ2-7, with a possible D match to TRBD2 (5 bases). The germline CDR1 and CDR2 sequences are LGHDT and YNNKEL (reference sequence). The CDR3 extends over 15 amino acids. V lost 0 bases and J lost 2, with 11 bases in between. The CDR3 region is CASSQEDGVAYEQYF. CDR3 bases: TGTGCCAGCAGCCAAGAGGACGGGGTAGCCTACGAGCAGTACTTC.

Only a few counts were recorded for this clonotype. V is TRBV7-2 and J is TRBJ1-2, with a possible D match to TRBD1 (5 bases). From germline, CDR1 is SGHTA and CDR2 FQGNSA. V was shortened by 1 base and J by 5 bases, with 11 bases between the two germline ends. There are 14 residues in the CDR3. The CDR3 loop reads CASSLGTIGYGYTF. DNA of the CDR3: TGTGCCAGCAGCTTAGGGACAATTGGGTATGGCTACACCTTC. Full variable domain (missing parts from reference TRBV7-2 and TRBJ1-2): GAGVSQSPSNKVTEKGKDVELRCDPISGHTALYWYRQSLGQGLEFLIYFQGNSAPDKSGLPSDRFSAERTGGSVSTLTIQRTQQEDSAVYLCASSLGTIGYGYTFGSGTRLTVV.

At least ten counts were recorded for this clonotype. The chain links TRBV27 to TRBJ2-7, with D maybe TRBD1 (5 bases). The CDR3 runs 11 residues. Deletions cut 7 bases from V and 7 bases from J, with 11 bases between. Germline V gene data show CDR1 as MNHEY and CDR2 as SMNVEV (reference sequence). Here the CDR3 reads CASTSSGEQYF. CDR3 sequence (DNA): TGTGCCAGCACCTCCTCAGGGGAGCAGTACTTC.

The chain combines TRBV28 with TRBJ1-3; no reliable D call. V lost 4 bases and J 0 bases, leaving 13 bases between the germline ends. CDR1 and CDR2 from the germline V gene are MDHEN and SYDVKM. This CDR3 contains 16 residues. DNA of the CDR3: TGTGCCAGCAGTTCTAGACCGGTCTTCTCTGGAAACACCATATATTTT. Its protein product is CASSSRPVFSGNTIYF.

This clonotype was counted a few times. V is TRBV27 and J is TRBJ1-6, with a weak D call TRBD1 (5 bases). The germline V gene has CDR1 MNHEY and CDR2 SMNVEV (reference sequence). The CDR3 spans 16 residues. Trimming removed 1 base at V and 2 bases at J, with 9 bases between. As DNA, the CDR3 is TGTGCCAGCAGTTTATTTACAGGAGCCTATAATTCACCCCTCCACTTT. This encodes CASSLFTGAYNSPLHF.

Many counts were recorded for this clonotype. The chain joins TRBV7-2 to TRBJ2-5; possibly TRBD1 or TRBD2 for D (5 bases each). CDR1 is SGHTA and CDR2 is FQGNSA in the germline V gene. There are 15 residues in the CDR3. V was shortened by 3 bases and J by 1 base, with 12 bases between the two germline ends. CDR3 sequence reads: CASSFSVGGQETQYF. CDR3 in DNA: TGTGCCAGCAGCTTTAGTGTTGGGGGCCAAGAGACCCAGTACTTC.

This clonotype has at least ten counts. The chain combines TRBV5-1 with TRBJ2-7; maybe TRBD2 (6 bases). The V gene lost 7 bases and the J gene lost 1 base, with 9 bases spanning the gap. The CDR3 has 12 amino acids. Per germline, CDR1 SGHRS and CDR2 YFSETQ. The CDR3 coding sequence is TGCGCCAGCGGGGCGGGGTCCTACGAGCAGTACTTC. It specifies CASGAGSYEQYF.

V gene TRBV10-3 combines with J gene TRBJ1-2, with TRBD1 identical over 8 bases. The CDR3 consists of 14 residues. V lost 5 bases, J lost 0 bases, and 2 bases stayed unmatched. Germline V lookup: CDR1 ENHRY, CDR2 SYGVKD. CDR3 DNA sequence: TGTGCCATCAGTACAGGGGGAGCTAACTATGGCTACACCTTC. Translated, it gives CAISTGGANYGYTF.

The chain links TRBV5-1 to TRBJ1-2, with D maybe TRBD1 (5 bases). The CDR3 sequence is 13 residues long. CDR1 is SGHRS and CDR2 is YFSETQ in the germline V gene. Trimming cost V 1 base and J 8 bases, with 12 bases left between them. The CDR3 is CASSLNEGRGYTF. CDR3 bases: TGCGCCAGCAGCTTGAATGAGGGGCGCGGCTACACCTTC.

This clonotype was counted between two and nine times. The chain couples TRBV6-4 to TRBJ2-7; weak D call: TRBD1 (5 bases). Germline lookup yields CDR1 MRHNA and CDR2 SNTAGT. V lost 9 bases, J lost 7 bases, and 28 bases lay in between. There are 16 residues in the CDR3. CDR3: CASFPYTGLPPPEQYF. For the CDR3, the DNA is TGTGCCAGTTTTCCCTACACAGGCCTTCCCCCTCCGGAGCAGTACTTC.

V gene TRBV25-1 combines with J gene TRBJ1-6; the D is unclear. The CDR3 length is 13 residues. Looked up from germline, CDR1 is MGHDK and CDR2 is SYGVNS. V lost 0 bases and J 7 bases, leaving 4 bases between the germline ends. The CDR3 here is CASSEYGNSPLHF. The DNA for the CDR3 is TGTGCCAGCAGTGAATACGGGAATTCACCCCTCCACTTT.

This chain connects TRBV6-1 to TRBJ2-7, with 7 bases aligning to TRBD2. V was pared by 2 bases and J by 2 bases, with 3 bases of the junction left unmatched. CDR3 length equals 14 residues. The germline gives CDR1 MNHNS, CDR2 SASEGT. CDR3 nucleotides: TGTGCCAGCAGTGAAACGGGACTAACCTACGAGCAGTACTTC. It specifies CASSETGLTYEQYF.

This clonotype was seen only a few times. The V gene is TRBV5-1, the J gene TRBJ1-1; D perhaps matches TRBD1 (5 bases). Germline values: CDR1 SGHRS, CDR2 YFSETQ. The CDR3 extends over 16 amino acids. Trimming took off 1 base at V and 4 bases at J, with 17 bases between the two ends. In DNA, the CDR3 is TGCGCCAGCAGCTTGACACCTGGCCTGGGGGGCACTGAAGCTTTCTTT. As protein: CASSLTPGLGGTEAFF.

This clonotype has at least ten counts. This chain joins TRBV5-1 and TRBJ1-2; D call uncertain. The CDR3 length is 16 residues. CDR1 is SGHRS, CDR2 YFSETQ, per germline. V was shortened by 6 bases and J by 3 bases, with 21 bases between the two germline ends. The CDR3 sequence is CASNPSAGRRDYGYTF. The CDR3 DNA follows: TGCGCCAGCAATCCTTCGGCTGGGCGTCGGGACTATGGCTACACCTTC.

The sample holds many counts of this clonotype. The chain carries TRBV29-1 and TRBJ2-3; 10 bases align to TRBD2. Losses at the gene ends were 7 bases for V and 6 bases for J; bases not matched to a gene: 7. The CDR3 length is 13 residues. The germline CDR1 and CDR2 sequences are SQVTM and ANQGSEA. The CDR3 region is CSASGRFSDTQYF. The CDR3 coding sequence is TGCAGCGCTAGCGGGAGATTTTCCGATACGCAGTATTTT.

In its sample, this clonotype was seen many times. This chain links TRBV11-3 with TRBJ2-7, with D possibly TRBD1 on 5 matching bases. Germline CDR1 and CDR2: SGHNT and YENEEA. V lost 4 bases and J lost 3, with 13 bases in between. This CDR3 is 14 amino acids long. The CDR3 nucleotides are TGTGCCAGCAGCTACTCGACAGCTTACTACGAGCAGTACTTC. This translates into CASSYSTAYYEQYF.